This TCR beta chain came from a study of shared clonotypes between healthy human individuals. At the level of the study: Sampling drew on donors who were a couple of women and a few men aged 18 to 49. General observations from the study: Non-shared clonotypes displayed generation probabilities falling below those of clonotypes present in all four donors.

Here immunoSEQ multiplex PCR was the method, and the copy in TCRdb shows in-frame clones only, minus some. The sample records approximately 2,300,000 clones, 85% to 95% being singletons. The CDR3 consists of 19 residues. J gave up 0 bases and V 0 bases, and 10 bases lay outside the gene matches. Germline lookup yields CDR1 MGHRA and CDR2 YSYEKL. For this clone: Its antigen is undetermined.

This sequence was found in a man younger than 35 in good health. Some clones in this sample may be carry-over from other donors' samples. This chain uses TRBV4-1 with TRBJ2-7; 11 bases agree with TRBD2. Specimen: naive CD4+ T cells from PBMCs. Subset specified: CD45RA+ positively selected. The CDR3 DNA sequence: TGCGCCAGCAGCCAAGAAGGGAGGCCCGGGACTAGCGGCTCCTACGAGCAGTACTTC. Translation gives CASSQEGRPGTSGSYEQYF.